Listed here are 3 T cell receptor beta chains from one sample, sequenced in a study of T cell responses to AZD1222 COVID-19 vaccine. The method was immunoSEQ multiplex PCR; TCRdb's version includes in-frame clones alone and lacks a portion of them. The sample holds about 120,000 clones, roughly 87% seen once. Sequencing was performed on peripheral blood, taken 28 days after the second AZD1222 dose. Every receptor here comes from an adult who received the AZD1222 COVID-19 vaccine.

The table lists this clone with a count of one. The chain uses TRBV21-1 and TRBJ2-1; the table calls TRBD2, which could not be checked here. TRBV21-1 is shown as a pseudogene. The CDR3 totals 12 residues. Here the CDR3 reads CASSTRRHEQFF. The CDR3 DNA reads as TGTGCCAGCAGCACCCGGAGACATGAGCAGTTCTTC.

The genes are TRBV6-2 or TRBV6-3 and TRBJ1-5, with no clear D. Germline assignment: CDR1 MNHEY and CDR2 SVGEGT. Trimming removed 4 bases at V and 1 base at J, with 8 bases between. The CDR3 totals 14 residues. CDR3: CASSLIRSNQPQHF. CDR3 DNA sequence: TGTGCCAGCAGTTTAATTCGGAGCAATCAGCCCCAGCATTTT.

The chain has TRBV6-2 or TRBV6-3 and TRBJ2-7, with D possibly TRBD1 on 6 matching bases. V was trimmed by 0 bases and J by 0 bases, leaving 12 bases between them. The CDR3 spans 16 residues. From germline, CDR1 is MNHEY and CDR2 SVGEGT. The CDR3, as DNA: TGTGCCAGCAGTTACTCGACAGGAGACTTCTCCTACGAGCAGTACTTC. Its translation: CASSYSTGDFSYEQYF.